Each of the 10 T cell receptor beta chains below was sequenced from the same sample in a study of Graves' ophthalmopathy and Graves' hyperthyroidism. Scientists amplified the TCR beta CDR3 regions from RNA transcripts. Scientists carried out first-round RT-PCR using HTBI primers and then a second-round multiplex PCR. Each CDR3 protein gets one entry after TCRdb re-called the multiplex PCR reads with MiXCR. The sample includes 400,000 or so distinct CDR3 sequences, roughly 14% seen only once; the top ten take about 7.3%. The material sequenced was peripheral blood. These receptors all come from a young woman with stable Graves' hyperthyroidism.

This clonotype was counted at least ten times. The J gene is TRBJ2-2, the V gene TRBV19; 7 bases match TRBD2. CDR1 and CDR2 (germline): LNHDA, SQIVND (reference sequence). The CDR3 is 15 residues long. J was trimmed by 7 bases and V by 10 bases; bases with no gene match: 15. CDR3 coding DNA: TGTGCCACCCGACGGGTAGCGGGCTCGTACGGGGAGCTGTTTTTT. Protein product: CATRRVAGSYGELFF.

This clonotype was detected only a few times. The chain recombines TRBV14 with TRBJ2-2; D unclear. Per the germline V gene, CDR1 is SGHDN and CDR2 is FVKESK. The CDR3 is 13 amino acids. V lost 1 base to trimming and J lost 9 bases, with 9 bases between them. This CDR3 reads CASSQGRFRELFF. DNA for the CDR3: TGTGCCAGCAGCCAAGGGAGATTCCGGGAGCTGTTTTTT.

This clonotype was observed a handful of times. The rearrangement links TRBV29-1 to TRBJ1-1, with a weak D call TRBD1 (5 bases). Trimming left V 5 bases short and J 3 bases short, with 19 bases between. There are 15 residues in the CDR3. The germline V gene encodes CDR1 SQVTM and CDR2 ANQGSEA. The CDR3 spells CSVRASGRGDTEAFF. The CDR3 nucleotides are TGCAGCGTTAGGGCCTCCGGTAGGGGAGACACTGAAGCTTTCTTT.

This clonotype was detected ten times or more. V gene TRBV19 combines with J gene TRBJ1-1, with 7 bases lining up with TRBD1. The V gene end was trimmed by 6 bases and the J gene end by 0 bases; junction bases not matched to a gene: 4. The CDR3 covers 14 residues. Per the germline V gene, CDR1 is LNHDA and CDR2 is SQIVND (reference sequence). The CDR3 region is CASRGQALNTEAFF. The CDR3 DNA is TGTGCCAGTAGAGGACAGGCCTTGAACACTGAAGCTTTCTTT. Using reference TRBV19 and TRBJ1-1 for the parts outside the CDR3, the full variable domain is DGGITQSPKYLFRKEGQNVTLSCEQNLNHDAMYWYRQDPGQGLRLIYYSQIVNDFQKGDIAEGYSVSREKKESFPLTVTSAQKNPTAFYLCASRGQALNTEAFFGQGTRLTVV.

In its sample, this clonotype was seen many times. In DNA, the CDR3 is TGTGCCAGCAGGCTCGGGGAGACCCAGTACTTC. Its protein is CASRLGETQYF. This rearrangement joins TRBV12-3 or TRBV12-4 to TRBJ2-5; no reliable D call. This CDR3 region has 11 residues. Trimming removed 6 bases from V and 5 bases from J, with 7 bases in between.

This clonotype occurred many times. The rearrangement links TRBV11-3 to TRBJ2-7; D possibly uses TRBD1 or TRBD2 (6 bases each). V lost 4 bases to trimming and J lost 11 bases, with 12 bases between them. The CDR3 contains 11 residues. Germline loops: CDR1 SGHNT, CDR2 YENEEA. CDR3 region: CASSSEGGEYF. The CDR3 DNA is TGTGCCAGCAGCTCGGAGGGGGGCGAGTACTTC. Variable domain in full (rest from reference TRBV11-3 and TRBJ2-7): EAGVVQSPRYKIIEKKQPVAFWCNPISGHNTLYWYLQNLGQGPELLIRYENEEAVDDSQLPKDRFSAERLKGVDSTLKIQPAELGDSAVYLCASSSEGGEYFGPGTRLTVT.

This clonotype showed up many times. The rearrangement joins TRBV12-3 or TRBV12-4 to TRBJ2-2; 7 nucleotides agree with TRBD1. V shed 5 bases and J 4 bases; nucleotides not matched to a gene: 7. The CDR3 is made up of 15 amino acids. The CDR3 DNA sequence: TGTGCCAGCAGTACAGATCCAGGGGGCACCGGGGAGCTGTTTTTT. Protein sequence: CASSTDPGGTGELFF.

The V call is TRBV5-8, the J call TRBJ2-7, with a possible D match to TRBD2 (7 bases). The CDR3 consists of 15 residues. The ends were cut back, 5 bases at V and 4 bases at J, with 19 bases in the middle. In germline, CDR1 is SGHTS, CDR2 YDEGEE. DNA for the CDR3: TGTGCCAGCAGTTCGTCCGGGGCGGGGGCTTACGAGCAGTACTTC. Amino acids: CASSSSGAGAYEQYF.

The CDR3 here is CASSPGSDGTNYGYTF. In DNA form, the CDR3 reads TGTGCCAGCAGCCCGGGCAGCGACGGTACAAACTATGGCTACACCTTC. V is TRBV6-1 and J is TRBJ1-2; D not certain. The CDR3 runs to 16 residues. With 6 bases removed from V and 2 bases from J, the gap between germline ends came to 19 bases. Germline V CDR1 and CDR2: MNHNS, SASEGT.

The chain employs TRBV6-1 and TRBJ2-7; 9 bases map to TRBD2. Germline-derived CDR1 and CDR2 are MNHNS and SASEGT. The CDR3 is 16 residues long. V dropped 2 bases and J dropped 2; count of bases not matched to a gene: 7. The CDR3 DNA follows: TGTGCCAGCAGTGAAACAGCGGGGGGCCGAACCTACGAGCAGTACTTC. Its protein product is CASSETAGGRTYEQYF.